This T cell receptor (beta chain) was recovered during a study of shared clonotypes between healthy human individuals. Overall study findings and caveats: An effect of sequencing depth on clonotype sharing among donors was expected. Naive CD4 clonotypes overlapped across several donors at about 5.3%. In contrast to clonotypes shared by all four donors, non-shared clonotypes had lower generation probabilities.

Germline lookup yields CDR1 MDHEN and CDR2 SYDVKM. The CDR3 is 15 residues long. Sequenced by immunoSEQ multiplex PCR; TCRdb stores in-frame clones only, minus some. Of approximately 620,000 clones listed, almost 97% are singletons. In the CD4+ fraction, cells were divided into CD45RA+ naive and CD45RA-negative memory subsets. As regards this clone: Its antigen remains unidentified.

The material sequenced was naive CD4+ T cells sorted from blood. Sample subset: CD45RA+ positively selected. This clonotype was sampled from a woman in her thirties in good health. The rearrangement uses TRBV28 and TRBJ2-5; TRBD1 matches 7 bases. The end of the DNA fits TRBJ2-7 better, so the J call may be wrong. The CDR3 loop is CASSPQGVSQYEQYF. The CDR3 DNA is TGTGCCAGCAGTCCCCAGGGGGTAAGCCAATACGAGCAGTACTTC.